This T cell receptor beta chain stems from a study of CD8 T cells in Susac syndrome. Study-wide results and caveats: The study admitted that it had a relatively small number of individuals in its TCR sequencing and HLA analysis.

Reverse transcription of about 0.45 to 1 ug RNA was carried out with random hexamers. The CDR3 of TCR beta was amplified by immunoSEQ multiplex PCR across 54 Vbeta and 13 Jbeta. TCRdb redid the calling of the immunoSEQ multiplex PCR reads with MiXCR, one entry per CDR3 protein. The sample lists some 150,000 distinct CDR3 sequences, around 95% occurring once. CDR1 is SQVTM and CDR2 is ANQGSEA in the germline V gene. After removal of 5 bases from V and 4 bases from J, the junction contained 10 bases not matched to a gene. The length of the CDR3 is 15 residues. Details on this clonotype: The target antigen is unknown.

Through negative isolation, CD4+ and CD8+ T cells were obtained, while TEMRA cells were enriched using FACS. Sequencing was carried out using CD8+ T cells from PBMCs. The TCR comes from a human donor with multiple sclerosis. V and J are TRBV29-1 and TRBJ2-2, with 7 bases lining up with TRBD1. CDR3 coding DNA: TGCAGCGTTCTTCAGGGGGTTCTGGGCACCGGGGAGCTGTTTTTT. This encodes CSVLQGVLGTGELFF.